A selection of T cell receptor beta chains follows, all from one sample in a study of patients and donors after allogeneic stem cell transplantation. TCRdb re-derived calls from the RT-PCR reads in MiXCR, one entry per CDR3 protein. The sample yields roughly 200,000 distinct CDR3 sequences, roughly 38% seen once. The material sequenced was blood, either unsorted or a sorted T cell fraction (not recorded which). These receptors came from a human donor who was either an allogeneic HSCT recipient or a stem cell or donor lymphocyte infusion donor (not recorded which). It is not recorded whose cells these are; they may come from a transplant donor. Each CDR3 is given with its conserved first and last residue. D genes are given only for firm matches. Clone size is not always given. Where it is, it says once, few, many or a class for expanded clones.

V gene	D gene	J gene	CDR3 length	clone size	CDR3 protein	CDR3 DNA
TRBV25-1	.	TRBJ1-1	15	.	CASSEPGGENTEAFF	TGTGCCAGCAGTGAACCCGGGGGCGAGAACACTGAAGCTTTCTTT
TRBV7-6	.	TRBJ1-2	15	few	CASSAIQGSNYGYTF	TGTGCCAGCAGCGCAATTCAGGGATCTAACTATGGCTACACCTTC
TRBV5-1	.	TRBJ2-1	16	.	CASSQGGRGSYNEQFF	TGCGCCAGCTCCCAAGGGGGTAGGGGCTCCTACAATGAGCAGTTCTTC
TRBV16	.	TRBJ1-5	14	.	CASSPGASNQPQHF	TGTGCCAGCAGCCCTGGGGCCAGCAATCAGCCCCAGCATTTT
TRBV7-9	.	TRBJ1-1	14	.	CASSFEGTNTEAFF	TGTGCCAGCAGCTTCGAGGGTACGAACACTGAAGCTTTCTTT
TRBV29-1	.	TRBJ1-1	12	.	CSVREGVTEAFF	TGCAGCGTTCGGGAGGGGGTCACTGAAGCTTTCTTT
TRBV6-6	.	TRBJ1-4	13	few	CASSYRGREKLFF	TGTGCCAGCAGTTACCGGGGGCGCGAAAAACTGTTTTTT
TRBV2	.	TRBJ1-6	15	few	CASSDRGGDNPPLHF	TGTGCCAGCAGTGACCGCGGGGGGGACAATCCACCCCTCCACTTT
TRBV6-2/TRBV6-3	.	TRBJ2-7	15	.	CASSYSSTPGVEQYF	TGTGCCAGCAGTTACTCGAGTACACCGGGGGTCGAGCAGTACTTC
TRBV29-1	.	TRBJ2-7	13	.	CSVEFEGPYEQYF	TGCAGCGTTGAATTTGAAGGTCCCTACGAGCAGTACTTC
TRBV29-1	TRBD1	TRBJ2-5	13	.	CSSRQGAAENQYF	TGCAGCTCCAGACAGGGGGCGGCTGAGAACCAGTACTTC
TRBV6-5	.	TRBJ1-1	14	.	CASSYFRADTEAFF	TGTGCCAGCAGTTACTTCAGGGCGGACACTGAAGCTTTCTTT
TRBV14	.	TRBJ1-1	16	few	CASSPKLGDLNTEAFF	TGTGCCAGCAGCCCAAAACTCGGGGACCTGAACACTGAAGCTTTCTTT
TRBV2	.	TRBJ1-2	11	.	CASTLSGGYTF	TGTGCCAGCACCCTATCGGGGGGCTACACCTTC
TRBV10-3	TRBD1	TRBJ1-1	15	.	CAIKKTGEGNTEAFF	TGTGCCATCAAGAAAACAGGGGAAGGGAACACTGAAGCTTTCTTT
TRBV18	TRBD1	TRBJ2-7	14	.	CASSPGTAESQQYF	TGTGCCAGCTCACCAGGGACAGCAGAGAGCCAGCAGTACTTC
TRBV10-3	TRBD2	TRBJ2-5	15	few	CAISEGGGPQETQYF	TGTGCCATCAGTGAGGGCGGGGGGCCCCAAGAGACCCAGTACTTC
TRBV5-4	.	TRBJ1-1	12	.	CASSATDTEAFF	TGTGCCAGCAGCGCAACAGACACTGAAGCTTTCTTT
TRBV12-3/TRBV12-4	.	TRBJ2-3	12	.	CASSSDFYTQYF	TGTGCCAGCAGTTCAGACTTCTATACGCAGTATTTT
TRBV29-1	.	TRBJ2-7	13	.	CSVEERRGYEQYF	TGCAGCGTTGAAGAACGCCGGGGCTACGAGCAGTACTTC
TRBV11-2	.	TRBJ1-1	16	few	CASSLGEGTLYTEAFF	TGTGCCAGCAGCTTGGGGGAGGGGACGTTATACACTGAAGCTTTCTTT
TRBV20-1	.	TRBJ2-5	14	.	CSASRQGRVETQYF	TGCAGTGCTAGTCGGCAGGGGAGGGTAGAGACCCAGTACTTC
TRBV19	.	TRBJ2-7	14	.	CASSINTGSYEQYF	TGTGCCAGTAGTATTAACACAGGGTCCTACGAGCAGTACTTC
TRBV29-1	TRBD1	TRBJ1-3	14	.	CSVSQGAGGNTIYF	TGCAGCGTTTCACAGGGGGCCGGTGGAAACACCATATATTTT
TRBV15	.	TRBJ1-5	15	.	CATRGTPYSNQPQHF	TGTGCCACCAGGGGGACACCGTATAGCAATCAGCCCCAGCATTTT
TRBV28	.	TRBJ2-5	15	.	CASSLPLGGRETQYF	TGTGCCAGCAGTTTGCCCCTGGGCGGTCGAGAGACCCAGTACTTC
TRBV3-1	.	TRBJ2-5	14	.	CASSHPRGTETQYF	TGTGCCAGCAGCCACCCTCGGGGAACAGAGACCCAGTACTTC
TRBV7-9	.	TRBJ1-6	15	few	CASSLAGGVGSPLHF	TGTGCCAGCAGCTTAGCGGGTGGCGTAGGTTCACCCCTCCACTTT
TRBV29-1	TRBD1	TRBJ2-7	13	few	CSVVRTGAYEQYF	TGCAGCGTTGTAAGGACAGGGGCCTACGAGCAGTACTTC
TRBV2	TRBD1	TRBJ1-2	14	.	CASSPRQGARGYTF	TGTGCCAGCAGCCCCAGACAGGGGGCGAGGGGCTACACCTTC
TRBV10-3	TRBD1	TRBJ1-5	13	.	CAISPDRGQPQHF	TGTGCCATCAGTCCGGACAGGGGCCAGCCCCAGCATTTT
TRBV5-1	.	TRBJ1-6	15	few	CASSLATGSTSPLHF	TGCGCCAGCAGCTTGGCCACAGGGTCAACTTCACCCCTCCACTTT
TRBV4-1	TRBD1	TRBJ1-5	16	.	CASSHISGTGSQPQHF	TGCGCCAGCAGCCATATTTCCGGGACAGGTAGTCAGCCCCAGCATTTT
TRBV20-1	.	TRBJ2-6	15	few	CSARVPFSGANVLTF	TGCAGTGCTAGAGTTCCGTTCTCTGGGGCCAACGTCCTGACTTTC
TRBV27	.	TRBJ2-7	13	few	CASSPGTRDEQYF	TGTGCCAGCAGTCCGGGGACCCGAGACGAGCAGTACTTC
TRBV12-3/TRBV12-4	TRBD1	TRBJ2-1	15	.	CASSTSGQGNNEQFF	TGTGCCAGCAGCACTTCGGGACAGGGAAACAATGAGCAGTTCTTC
TRBV4-1	.	TRBJ1-4	13	.	CASSQDEREKLFF	TGCGCCAGCAGCCAAGATGAGCGCGAAAAACTGTTTTTT
TRBV12-3/TRBV12-4	TRBD2	TRBJ2-5	17	few	CASSFLGPGLAQETQYF	TGTGCCAGCAGTTTCTTAGGTCCGGGACTAGCCCAAGAGACCCAGTACTTC
TRBV6-2/TRBV6-3	.	TRBJ2-6	15	.	CASKIVSSGANVLTF	TGTGCCAGCAAGATCGTTAGCTCTGGGGCCAACGTCCTGACTTTC
TRBV4-2	.	TRBJ2-7	13	.	CASSDLRGHEQYF	TGTGCCAGCAGCGACTTACGCGGCCACGAGCAGTACTTC
TRBV20-1	TRBD1	TRBJ1-5	14	.	CSATRTGANQPQHF	TGCAGTGCCACTAGGACAGGGGCCAATCAGCCCCAGCATTTT
TRBV12-3/TRBV12-4	TRBD1	TRBJ1-5	16	.	CASSYRDSPRRQPQHF	TGTGCCAGCAGTTATCGGGACAGCCCAAGGAGGCAGCCCCAGCATTTT
TRBV2	.	TRBJ1-3	14	.	CASDIDRAGNTIYF	TGTGCCAGCGACATTGATCGGGCGGGAAACACCATATATTTT
TRBV5-1	TRBD1	TRBJ1-5	14	few	CASSLGGQNQPQHF	TGCGCCAGCAGCTTGGGGGGACAGAATCAGCCCCAGCATTTT
TRBV15	TRBD1	TRBJ1-1	16	.	CATSRSTGQGETEAFF	TGTGCCACCAGCAGATCAACGGGACAGGGTGAGACTGAAGCTTTCTTT
TRBV29-1	TRBD1	TRBJ2-3	13	.	CSVVQGGTDTQYF	TGCAGCGTTGTACAGGGGGGCACAGATACGCAGTATTTT
TRBV11-2	.	TRBJ2-3	15	.	CASMLRGSSTDTQYF	TGTGCCAGCATGTTACGGGGGTCTAGCACAGATACGCAGTATTTT
TRBV6-6	.	TRBJ2-5	12	.	CASSYAGETQYF	TGTGCCAGCAGTTACGCGGGGGAGACCCAGTACTTC
TRBV29-1	TRBD1	TRBJ1-4	13	.	CSVADRGGEKLFF	TGCAGCGTTGCCGACAGGGGTGGAGAAAAACTGTTTTTT
TRBV14	TRBD1	TRBJ1-2	12	many	CASSPDRVGYTF	TGTGCCAGCAGCCCCGACAGGGTTGGCTACACCTTC
TRBV20-1	.	TRBJ2-1	15	.	CSARDQGGSYNEQFF	TGCAGTGCTAGAGATCAAGGGGGCTCCTACAATGAGCAGTTCTTC
TRBV12-3/TRBV12-4	.	TRBJ2-4	12	.	CATGIAKNIQYF	TGTGCCACCGGGATAGCCAAAAACATTCAGTACTTC
TRBV3-1	TRBD1	TRBJ1-6	17	.	CASSQGPTGVYNSPLHF	TGTGCCAGCAGCCAAGGACCTACAGGGGTATATAATTCACCCCTCCACTTT
TRBV30	.	TRBJ1-5	11	.	CAWSVGRSQHF	TGTGCCTGGAGTGTAGGGAGATCCCAGCATTTT
TRBV7-2	.	TRBJ1-3	14	.	CASSSTVSGNTIYF	TGTGCCAGCAGCTCGACAGTCTCTGGAAACACCATATATTTT
TRBV29-1	.	TRBJ1-2	13	.	CSVVGQGRGGYTF	TGCAGCGTTGTGGGGCAGGGACGTGGGGGCTACACCTTC
TRBV6-2/TRBV6-3	.	TRBJ2-2	15	few	CASSFDSFVTGELFF	TGTGCCAGCAGTTTCGACAGTTTCGTCACCGGGGAGCTGTTTTTT